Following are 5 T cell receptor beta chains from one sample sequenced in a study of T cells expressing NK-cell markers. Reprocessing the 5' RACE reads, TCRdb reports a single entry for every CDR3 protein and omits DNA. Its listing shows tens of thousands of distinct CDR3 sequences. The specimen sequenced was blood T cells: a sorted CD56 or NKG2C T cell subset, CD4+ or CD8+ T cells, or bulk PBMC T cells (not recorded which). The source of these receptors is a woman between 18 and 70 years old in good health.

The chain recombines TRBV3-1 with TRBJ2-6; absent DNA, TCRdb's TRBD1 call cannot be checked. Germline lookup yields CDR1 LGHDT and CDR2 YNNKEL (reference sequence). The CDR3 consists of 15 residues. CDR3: CASSLGGPGANVLTF.

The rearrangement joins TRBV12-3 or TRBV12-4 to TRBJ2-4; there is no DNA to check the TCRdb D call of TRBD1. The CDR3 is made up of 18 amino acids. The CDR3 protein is CASSSGTGEILAKNIQYF.

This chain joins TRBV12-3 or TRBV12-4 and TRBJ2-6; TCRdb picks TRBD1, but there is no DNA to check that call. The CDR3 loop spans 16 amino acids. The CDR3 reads CASSFTPAREANVLTF.

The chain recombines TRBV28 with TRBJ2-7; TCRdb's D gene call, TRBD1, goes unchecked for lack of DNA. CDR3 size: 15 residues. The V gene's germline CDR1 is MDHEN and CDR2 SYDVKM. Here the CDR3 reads CASSSRQGVLYEQYF. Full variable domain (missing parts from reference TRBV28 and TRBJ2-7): DVKVTQSSRYLVKRTGEKVFLECVQDMDHENMFWYRQDPGLGLRLIYFSYDVKMKEKGDIPEGYSVSREKKERFSLILESASTNQTSMYLCASSSRQGVLYEQYFGPGTRLTVT.

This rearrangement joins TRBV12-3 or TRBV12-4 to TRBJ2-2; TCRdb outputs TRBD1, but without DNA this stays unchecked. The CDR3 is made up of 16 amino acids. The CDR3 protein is CASSFVVTGDAGELFF.